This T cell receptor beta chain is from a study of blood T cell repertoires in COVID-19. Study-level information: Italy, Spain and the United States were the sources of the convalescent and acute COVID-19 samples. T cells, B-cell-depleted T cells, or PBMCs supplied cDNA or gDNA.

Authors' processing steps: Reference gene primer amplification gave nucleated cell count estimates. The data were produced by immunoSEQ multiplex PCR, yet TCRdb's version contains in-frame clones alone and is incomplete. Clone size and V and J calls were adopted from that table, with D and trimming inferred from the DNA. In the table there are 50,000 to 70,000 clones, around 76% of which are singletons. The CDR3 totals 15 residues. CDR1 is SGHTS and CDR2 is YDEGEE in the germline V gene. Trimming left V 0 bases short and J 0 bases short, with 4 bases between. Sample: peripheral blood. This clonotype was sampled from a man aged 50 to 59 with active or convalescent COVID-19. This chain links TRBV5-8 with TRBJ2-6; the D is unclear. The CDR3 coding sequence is TGTGCCAGCAGCTTGGGAGGCTCTGGGGCCAACGTCCTGACTTTC. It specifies CASSLGGSGANVLTF.